This TCR beta chain was sequenced for a study of OX40 agonist ivuxolimab in advanced cancers. Sequenced by immunoSEQ multiplex PCR; TCRdb stores in-frame clones only, minus some. The table has approximately 94,000 clones, 84% seen once. The CDR3 sequence is 18 residues long. Germline V gives CDR1 SGHTA, CDR2 FQGNSA. V lost 1 base and J 0 bases, leaving 13 bases between the germline ends. Specimen: CD4+ or CD8+ T cells sorted from blood, collected in a trial of the OX40 agonist ivuxolimab. V is TRBV7-2 and J is TRBJ2-6; possibly TRBD2 for D (5 bases). This sequence originates from an adult with an advanced solid tumor such as melanoma, head and neck, liver or kidney cancer. CDR3 DNA: TGTGCCAGCAGCTTAGAAGGAAAGCGGTTCTCTGGGGCCAACGTCCTGACTTTC. Encoded protein: CASSLEGKRFSGANVLTF. Complete variable domain (other parts from reference TRBV7-2 and TRBJ2-6): GAGVSQSPSNKVTEKGKDVELRCDPISGHTALYWYRQSLGQGLEFLIYFQGNSAPDKSGLPSDRFSAERTGGSVSTLTIQRTQQEDSAVYLCASSLEGKRFSGANVLTFGAGSRLTVL.